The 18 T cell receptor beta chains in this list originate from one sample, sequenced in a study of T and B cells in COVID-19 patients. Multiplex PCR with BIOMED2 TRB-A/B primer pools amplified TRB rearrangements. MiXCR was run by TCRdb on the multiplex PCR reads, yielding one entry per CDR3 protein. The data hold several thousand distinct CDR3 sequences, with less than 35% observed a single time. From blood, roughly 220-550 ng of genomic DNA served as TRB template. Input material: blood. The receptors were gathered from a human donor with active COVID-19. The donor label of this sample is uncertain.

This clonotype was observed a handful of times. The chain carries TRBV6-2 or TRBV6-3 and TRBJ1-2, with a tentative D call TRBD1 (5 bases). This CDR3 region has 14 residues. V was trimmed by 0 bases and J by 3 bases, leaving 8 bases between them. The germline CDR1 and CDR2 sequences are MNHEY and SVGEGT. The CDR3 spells CASSYSGQDYGYTF. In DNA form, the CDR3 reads TGTGCCAGCAGTTACTCGGGGCAGGACTATGGCTACACCTTC.

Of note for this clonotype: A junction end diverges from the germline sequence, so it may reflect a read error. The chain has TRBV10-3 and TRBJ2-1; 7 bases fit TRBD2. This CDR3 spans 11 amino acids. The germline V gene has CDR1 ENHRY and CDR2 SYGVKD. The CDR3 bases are TGTGCCATGGGGGGGACGACTGAGCATTTCTTC. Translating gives CAMGGTTEHFF.

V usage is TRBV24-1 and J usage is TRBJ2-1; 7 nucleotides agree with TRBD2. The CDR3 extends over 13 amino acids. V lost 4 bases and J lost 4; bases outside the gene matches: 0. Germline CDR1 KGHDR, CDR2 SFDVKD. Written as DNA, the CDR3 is TGTGCCACCAGTGAAGCGGGATACAATGAGCAGTTCTTC. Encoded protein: CATSEAGYNEQFF.

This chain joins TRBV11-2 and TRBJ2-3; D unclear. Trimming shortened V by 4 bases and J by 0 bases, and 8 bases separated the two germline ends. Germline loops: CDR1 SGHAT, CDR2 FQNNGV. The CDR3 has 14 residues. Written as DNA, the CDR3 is TGTGCCAGCAGCTACTACTCTAGCACAGATACGCAGTATTTT. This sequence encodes CASSYYSSTDTQYF.

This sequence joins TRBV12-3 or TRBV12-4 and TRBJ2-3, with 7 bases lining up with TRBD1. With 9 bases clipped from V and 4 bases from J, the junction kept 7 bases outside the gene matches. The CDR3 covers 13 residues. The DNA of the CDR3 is TGTGCCAGTGGTATGCAGGGGGCAGATACGCAGTATTTT. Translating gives CASGMQGADTQYF.

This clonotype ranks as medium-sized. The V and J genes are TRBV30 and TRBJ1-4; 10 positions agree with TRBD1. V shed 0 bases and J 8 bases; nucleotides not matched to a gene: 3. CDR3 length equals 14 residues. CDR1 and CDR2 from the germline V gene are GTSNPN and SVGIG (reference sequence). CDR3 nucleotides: TGTGCCTGGAGTGTACTGACAGGGGGCGAAAAACTGTTTTTT. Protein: CAWSVLTGGEKLFF.

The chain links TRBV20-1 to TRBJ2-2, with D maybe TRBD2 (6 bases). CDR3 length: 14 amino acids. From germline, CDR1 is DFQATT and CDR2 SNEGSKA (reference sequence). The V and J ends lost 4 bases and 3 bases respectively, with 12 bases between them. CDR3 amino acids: CSATGVKYTGELFF. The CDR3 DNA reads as TGCAGTGCTACGGGGGTCAAGTACACCGGGGAGCTGTTTTTT.

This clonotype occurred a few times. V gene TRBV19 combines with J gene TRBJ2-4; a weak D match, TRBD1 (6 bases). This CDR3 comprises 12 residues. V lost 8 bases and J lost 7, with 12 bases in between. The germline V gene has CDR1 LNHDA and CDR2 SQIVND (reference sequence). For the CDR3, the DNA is TGTGCCAGTGAGGGGGTCGGGAACATTCAGTACTTC. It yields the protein CASEGVGNIQYF. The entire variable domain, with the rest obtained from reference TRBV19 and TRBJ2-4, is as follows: DGGITQSPKYLFRKEGQNVTLSCEQNLNHDAMYWYRQDPGQGLRLIYYSQIVNDFQKGDIAEGYSVSREKKESFPLTVTSAQKNPTAFYLCASEGVGNIQYFGAGTRLSVL.

CDR3 loop: CAISESIGQGETQYF. CDR3 in DNA: TGTGCCATCAGTGAGTCGATAGGGCAGGGAGAGACCCAGTACTTC. The rearrangement joins TRBV10-3 to TRBJ2-5; a weak D match, TRBD1 (5 bases). CDR1 is ENHRY, CDR2 SYGVKD, per germline. V was shortened by 0 bases and J by 4 bases, with 12 bases between the two germline ends. This CDR3 is built from 15 residues.

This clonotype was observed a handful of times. The CDR3 nucleotides are TGTGCCAGCAGCACCCCGGGGCTGGTCACTGAAGCTTTCTTT. Translating gives CASSTPGLVTEAFF. The rearrangement joins TRBV7-2 to TRBJ1-1; maybe TRBD1 (5 bases). This CDR3 is built from 14 residues. The ends were cut back, 5 bases at V and 4 bases at J, with 14 bases in the middle. Germline loops: CDR1 SGHTA, CDR2 FQGNSA.

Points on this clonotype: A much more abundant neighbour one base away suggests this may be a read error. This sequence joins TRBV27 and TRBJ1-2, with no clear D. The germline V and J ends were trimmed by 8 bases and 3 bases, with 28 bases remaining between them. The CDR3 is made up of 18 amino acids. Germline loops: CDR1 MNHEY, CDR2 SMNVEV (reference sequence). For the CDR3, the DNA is TGTGCCAGCGGTCCAAGACGGCCGGTACCGATGCTTGACTATGGCTACACCTTC. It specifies CASGPRRPVPMLDYGYTF.

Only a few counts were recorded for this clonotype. The CDR3 region has the DNA TGTGCCAGCAGTTTTGGGGAGAACACTGAAGCTTTCTTT. Protein: CASSFGENTEAFF. V is TRBV12-3 or TRBV12-4 and J is TRBJ1-1, with D unclear. The CDR3 length is 13 residues. V lost 3 bases and J 1 base, leaving 6 bases between the germline ends.

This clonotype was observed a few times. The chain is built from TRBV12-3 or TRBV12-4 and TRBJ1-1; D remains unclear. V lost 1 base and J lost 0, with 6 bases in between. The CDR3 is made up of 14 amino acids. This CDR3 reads CASSLGYLNTEAFF. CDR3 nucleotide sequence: TGTGCCAGCAGTTTAGGGTACTTGAACACTGAAGCTTTCTTT.

The CDR3 spells CASSFEETQYF. In nucleotides, the CDR3 is TGTGCCAGCAGTTTTGAGGAGACCCAGTACTTC. The rearrangement joins TRBV12-3 or TRBV12-4 to TRBJ2-5; D remains unclear. This CDR3 region has 11 residues. Trimming shortened V by 3 bases and J by 5 bases, and 4 bases separated the two germline ends.

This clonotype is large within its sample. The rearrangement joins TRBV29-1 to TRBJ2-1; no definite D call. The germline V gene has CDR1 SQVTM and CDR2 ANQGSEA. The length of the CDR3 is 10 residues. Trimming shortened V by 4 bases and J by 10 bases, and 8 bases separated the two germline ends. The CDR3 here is CSVAMIEQFF. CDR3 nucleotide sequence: TGCAGCGTTGCAATGATCGAGCAGTTCTTC.

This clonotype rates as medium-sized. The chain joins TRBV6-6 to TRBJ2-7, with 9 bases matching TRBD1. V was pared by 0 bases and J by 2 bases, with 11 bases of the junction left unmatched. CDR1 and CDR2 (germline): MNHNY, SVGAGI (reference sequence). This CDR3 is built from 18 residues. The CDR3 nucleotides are TGTGCCAGCAGTTACTCTCCGCCGGGGACAGGGAGTCCCTACGAGCAGTACTTC. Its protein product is CASSYSPPGTGSPYEQYF.

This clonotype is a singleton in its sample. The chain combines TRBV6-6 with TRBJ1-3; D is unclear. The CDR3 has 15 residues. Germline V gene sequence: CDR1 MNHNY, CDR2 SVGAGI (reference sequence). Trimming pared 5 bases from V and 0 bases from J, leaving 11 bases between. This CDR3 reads CASSPGRDSGNTIYF. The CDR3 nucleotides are TGTGCCAGCAGTCCCGGACGGGACTCTGGAAACACCATATATTTT.

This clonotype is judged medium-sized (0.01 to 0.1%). The CDR3 spells CATRPGGGFFNEQFF. Written as DNA, the CDR3 is TGTGCCACGCGACCAGGGGGCGGATTCTTCAATGAGCAGTTCTTC. The chain joins TRBV19 to TRBJ2-1; 8 bases are shared with TRBD1. The CDR3 loop spans 15 amino acids. J was trimmed by 6 bases and V by 10 bases; bases with no gene match: 14. Germline V gene sequence: CDR1 LNHDA, CDR2 SQIVND (reference sequence).